This TCR beta chain is drawn from a study of OX40 agonist ivuxolimab in advanced cancers. Study at large: Dose-escalation subjects each had hepatocellular carcinoma, melanoma, renal cell or head and neck cancer.

Libraries were prepared by immunoSEQ multiplex PCR; TCRdb keeps only in-frame clonotypes and omits some of them. The data show 60,000 to 100,000 clones, with 94% seen just once and roughly 21% held by the top ten. The V end was cut by 2 bases, the J end by 7 bases, with 15 bases between. The CDR3 runs 14 residues. The germline gives CDR1 MNHEY, CDR2 SMNVEV (reference sequence). The rearrangement uses TRBV27 and TRBJ2-7, with no clear D. The receptor comes from an adult with an advanced solid tumor such as melanoma, head and neck, liver or kidney cancer. Sequenced material: CD4+ or CD8+ T cells sorted from blood, taken in a trial of the OX40 agonist ivuxolimab. As DNA, the CDR3 is TGTGCCAGCAGTTTAATCGGTACAGCGAGAGAGCAGTACTTC. Its translation is CASSLIGTAREQYF.